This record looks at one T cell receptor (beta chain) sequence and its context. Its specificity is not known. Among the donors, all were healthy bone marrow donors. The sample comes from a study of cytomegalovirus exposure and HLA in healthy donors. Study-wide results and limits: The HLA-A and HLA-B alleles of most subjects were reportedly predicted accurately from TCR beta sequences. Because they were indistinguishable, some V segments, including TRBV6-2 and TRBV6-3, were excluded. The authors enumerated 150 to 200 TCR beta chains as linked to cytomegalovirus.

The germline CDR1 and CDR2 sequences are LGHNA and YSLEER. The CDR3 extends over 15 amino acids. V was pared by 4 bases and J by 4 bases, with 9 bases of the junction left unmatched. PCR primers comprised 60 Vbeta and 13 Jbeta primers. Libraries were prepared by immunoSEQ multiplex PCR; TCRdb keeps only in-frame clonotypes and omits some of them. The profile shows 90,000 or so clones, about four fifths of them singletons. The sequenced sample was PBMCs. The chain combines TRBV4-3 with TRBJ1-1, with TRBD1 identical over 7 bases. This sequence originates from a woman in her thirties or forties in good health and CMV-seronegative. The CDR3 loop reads CASSRTGEASTEAFF. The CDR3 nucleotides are TGCGCCAGCAGCCGAACAGGGGAGGCGAGCACTGAAGCTTTCTTT.